The source of this TCR beta chain is a study of blood T cell repertoires in COVID-19. Looking at the study overall: Whether acute or convalescent, the COVID-19 samples came from the United States, Italy and Spain. Nucleic acid was either cDNA or gDNA, and it came from T cells, B-cell-depleted T cells, or PBMCs.

In the original analysis: Estimation of nucleated cell counts was performed using reference gene primer amplification. Only in-frame clones appear in the TCRdb table, and some are missing; sequencing was by immunoSEQ multiplex PCR. Clone size and V and J calls were adopted from that table, with D and trimming inferred from the DNA. The sample contains about 99,000 clones, about 90% of which appear only once. From germline, CDR1 is LNHNV and CDR2 YYDKDF (reference sequence). V shed 3 bases and J shed 0 bases, with 27 bases lying between them. The CDR3 has 20 amino acids. This TCR was recovered from a human donor in a cohort sampled during active COVID-19. What was sequenced was peripheral blood. This chain uses TRBV15 with TRBJ2-7; D possibly corresponds to TRBD1 (7 bases). The CDR3: CATSRWEEYSGTENSYEQYF. The CDR3 bases are TGTGCCACCAGCAGGTGGGAGGAATACTCCGGGACAGAGAACTCCTACGAGCAGTACTTC. Variable domain in full (rest from reference TRBV15 and TRBJ2-7): DAMVIQNPRYQVTQFGKPVTLSCSQTLNHNVMYWYQQKSSQAPKLLFHYYDKDFNNEADTPDNFQSRRPNTSFCFLDIRSPGLGDTAMYLCATSRWEEYSGTENSYEQYFGPGTRLTVT.